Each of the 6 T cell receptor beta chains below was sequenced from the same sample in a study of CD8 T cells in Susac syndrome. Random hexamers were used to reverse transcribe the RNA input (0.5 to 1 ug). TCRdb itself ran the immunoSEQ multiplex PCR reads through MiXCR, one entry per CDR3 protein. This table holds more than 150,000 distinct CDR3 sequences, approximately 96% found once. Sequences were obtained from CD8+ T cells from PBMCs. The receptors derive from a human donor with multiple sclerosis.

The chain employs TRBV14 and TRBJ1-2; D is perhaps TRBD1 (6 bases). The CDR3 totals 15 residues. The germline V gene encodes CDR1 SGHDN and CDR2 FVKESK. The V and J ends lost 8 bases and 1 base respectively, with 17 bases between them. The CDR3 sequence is CASGQRTDGNYGYTF. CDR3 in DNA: TGTGCCAGCGGACAGAGGACAGATGGTAACTATGGCTACACCTTC.

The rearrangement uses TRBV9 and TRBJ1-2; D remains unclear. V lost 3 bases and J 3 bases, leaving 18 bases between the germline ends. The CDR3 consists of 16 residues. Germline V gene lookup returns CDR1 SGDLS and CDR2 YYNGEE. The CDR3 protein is CASSGREGRTDYGYTF. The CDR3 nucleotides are TGTGCCAGCAGCGGAAGAGAGGGCCGGACGGACTATGGCTACACCTTC.

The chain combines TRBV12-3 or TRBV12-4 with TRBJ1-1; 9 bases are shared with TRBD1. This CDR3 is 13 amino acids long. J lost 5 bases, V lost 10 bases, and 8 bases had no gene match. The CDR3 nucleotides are TGTGCCACCCACAGGGGGCGCGGGACTGAAGCTTTCTTT. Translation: CATHRGRGTEAFF.

The CDR3 is CASIGSTYSYEQYF. The DNA for the CDR3 is TGTGCCAGCATCGGCTCCACCTACTCCTACGAGCAGTACTTC. The V and J genes are TRBV28 and TRBJ2-7, with D unresolved. This CDR3 is built from 14 residues. Germline V gene sequence: CDR1 MDHEN, CDR2 SYDVKM. Trimming removed 7 bases at V and 0 bases at J, with 13 bases between.

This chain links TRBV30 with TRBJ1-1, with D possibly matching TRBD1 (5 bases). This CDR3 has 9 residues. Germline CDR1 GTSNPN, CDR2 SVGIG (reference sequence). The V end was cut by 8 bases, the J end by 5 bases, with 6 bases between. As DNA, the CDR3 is TGTGCCGGGGGAACTGAAGCTTTCTTT. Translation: CAGGTEAFF. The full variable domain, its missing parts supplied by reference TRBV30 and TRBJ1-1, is SQTIHQWPATLVQPVGSPLSLECTVEGTSNPNLYWYRQAAGRGLQLLFYSVGIGQISSEVPQNLSASRPQDRQFILSSKKLLLSDSGFYLCAGGTEAFFGQGTRLTVV.

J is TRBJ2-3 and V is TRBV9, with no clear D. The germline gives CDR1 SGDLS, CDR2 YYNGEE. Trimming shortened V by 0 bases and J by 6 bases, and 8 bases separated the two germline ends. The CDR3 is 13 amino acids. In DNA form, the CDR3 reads TGTGCCAGCAGCGTAGGGCCCCCCGATACGCAGTATTTT. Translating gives CASSVGPPDTQYF.